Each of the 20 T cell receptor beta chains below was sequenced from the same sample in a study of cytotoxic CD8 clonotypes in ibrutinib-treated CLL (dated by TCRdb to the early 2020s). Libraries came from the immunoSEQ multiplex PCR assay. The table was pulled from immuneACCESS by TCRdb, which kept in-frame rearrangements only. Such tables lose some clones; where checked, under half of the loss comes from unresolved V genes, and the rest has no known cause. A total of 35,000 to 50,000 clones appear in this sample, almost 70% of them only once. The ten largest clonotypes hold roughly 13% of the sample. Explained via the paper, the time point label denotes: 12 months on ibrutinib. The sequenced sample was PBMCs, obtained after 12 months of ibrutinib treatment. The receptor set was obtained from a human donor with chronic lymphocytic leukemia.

The CDR3 bases are TGTGCCAGCAGACGACAGGGGGCGTCCCAATATGGCTACACCTTC. It translates to CASRRQGASQYGYTF. The V and J genes are TRBV9 and TRBJ1-2; 10 positions match TRBD1. Germline V CDR1 and CDR2: SGDLS, YYNGEE. After removal of 5 bases from V and 5 bases from J, the junction contained 9 bases not matched to a gene. CDR3 length: 15 amino acids.

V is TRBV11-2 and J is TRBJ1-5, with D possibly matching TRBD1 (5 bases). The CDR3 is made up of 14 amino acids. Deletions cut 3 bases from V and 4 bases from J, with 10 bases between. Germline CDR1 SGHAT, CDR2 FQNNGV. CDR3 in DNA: TGTGCCAGCAGCTTCTCTGGGGGGAATCAGCCCCAGCATTTT. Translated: CASSFSGGNQPQHF.

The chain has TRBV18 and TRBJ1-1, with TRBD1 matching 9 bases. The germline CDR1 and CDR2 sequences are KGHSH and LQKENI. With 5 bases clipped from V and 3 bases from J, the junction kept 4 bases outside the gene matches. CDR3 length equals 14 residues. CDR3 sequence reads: CASSVNRGHTEAFF. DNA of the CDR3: TGTGCCAGCTCAGTAAACAGGGGGCACACTGAAGCTTTCTTT.

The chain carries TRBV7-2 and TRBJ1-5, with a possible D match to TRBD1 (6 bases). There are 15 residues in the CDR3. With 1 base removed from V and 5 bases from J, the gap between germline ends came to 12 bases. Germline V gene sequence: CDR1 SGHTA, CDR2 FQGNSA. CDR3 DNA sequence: TGTGCCAGCAGCTTAGAGGGGAGGGGGGATCAGCCCCAGCATTTT. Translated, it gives CASSLEGRGDQPQHF.

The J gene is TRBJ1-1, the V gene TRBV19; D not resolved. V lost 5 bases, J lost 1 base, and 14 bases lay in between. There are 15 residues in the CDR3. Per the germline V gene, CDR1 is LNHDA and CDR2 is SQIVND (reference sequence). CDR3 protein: CASSGYSSQNTEAFF. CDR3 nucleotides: TGTGCCAGTAGTGGGTACAGCTCCCAGAACACTGAAGCTTTCTTT.

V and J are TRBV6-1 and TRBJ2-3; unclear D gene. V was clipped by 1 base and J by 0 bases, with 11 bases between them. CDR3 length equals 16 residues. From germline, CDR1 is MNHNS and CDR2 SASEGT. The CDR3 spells CASSEGVKRSTDTQYF. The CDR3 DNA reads TGTGCCAGCAGTGAAGGGGTAAAGCGAAGCACAGATACGCAGTATTTT.

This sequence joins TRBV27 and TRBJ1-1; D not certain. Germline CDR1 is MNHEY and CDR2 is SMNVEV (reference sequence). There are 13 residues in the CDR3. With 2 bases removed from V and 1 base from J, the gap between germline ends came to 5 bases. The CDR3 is CASSLARNTEAFF. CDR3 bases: TGTGCCAGCAGTTTAGCCCGGAACACTGAAGCTTTCTTT.

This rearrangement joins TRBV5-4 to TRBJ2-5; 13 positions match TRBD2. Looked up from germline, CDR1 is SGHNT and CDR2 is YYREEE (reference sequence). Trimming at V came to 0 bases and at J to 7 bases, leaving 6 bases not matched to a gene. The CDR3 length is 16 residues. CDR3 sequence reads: CASSLGRLAGGGTQYF. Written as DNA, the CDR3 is TGTGCCAGCAGCTTGGGGCGACTAGCGGGAGGCGGGACCCAGTACTTC.

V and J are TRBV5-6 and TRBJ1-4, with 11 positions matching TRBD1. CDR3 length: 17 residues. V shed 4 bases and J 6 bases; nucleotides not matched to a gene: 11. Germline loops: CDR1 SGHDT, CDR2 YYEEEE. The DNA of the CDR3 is TGTGCCAGCAGCCCGGCCCCGGGACAGGGGGGTGATGAAAAACTGTTTTTT. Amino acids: CASSPAPGQGGDEKLFF.

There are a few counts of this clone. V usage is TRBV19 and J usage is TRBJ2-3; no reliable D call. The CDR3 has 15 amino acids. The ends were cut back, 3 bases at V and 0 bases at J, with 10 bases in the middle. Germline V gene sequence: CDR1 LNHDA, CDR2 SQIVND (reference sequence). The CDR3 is CASSIYTSSTDTQYF. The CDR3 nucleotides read TGTGCCAGTAGTATCTACACCTCTAGCACAGATACGCAGTATTTT.

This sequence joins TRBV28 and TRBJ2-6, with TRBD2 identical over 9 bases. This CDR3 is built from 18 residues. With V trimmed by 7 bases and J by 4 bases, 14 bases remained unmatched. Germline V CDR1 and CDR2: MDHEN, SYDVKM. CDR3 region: CASTSPRSGRSGANVLTF. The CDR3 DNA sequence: TGTGCCAGCACCTCCCCCCGTAGCGGGAGAAGCGGGGCCAACGTCCTGACTTTC.

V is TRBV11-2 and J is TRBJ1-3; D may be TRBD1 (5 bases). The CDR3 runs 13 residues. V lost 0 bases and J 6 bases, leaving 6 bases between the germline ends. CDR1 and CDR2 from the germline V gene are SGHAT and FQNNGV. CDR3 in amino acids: CASSLDRENTIYF. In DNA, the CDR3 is TGTGCCAGCAGCTTAGACAGGGAAAACACCATATATTTT.

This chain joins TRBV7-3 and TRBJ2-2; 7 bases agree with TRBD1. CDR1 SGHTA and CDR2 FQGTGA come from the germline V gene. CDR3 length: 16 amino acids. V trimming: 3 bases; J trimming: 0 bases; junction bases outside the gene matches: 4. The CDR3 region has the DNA TGTGCCAGCAGCTTCGGGCAGGGGGCGAACACCGGGGAGCTGTTTTTT. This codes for CASSFGQGANTGELFF.

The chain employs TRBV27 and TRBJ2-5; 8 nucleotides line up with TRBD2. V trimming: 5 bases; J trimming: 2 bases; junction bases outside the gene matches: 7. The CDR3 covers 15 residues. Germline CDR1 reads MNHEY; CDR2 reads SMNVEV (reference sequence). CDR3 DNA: TGTGCCAGCAGTAAGCTCGGGAGGGTACAAGAGACCCAGTACTTC. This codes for CASSKLGRVQETQYF.

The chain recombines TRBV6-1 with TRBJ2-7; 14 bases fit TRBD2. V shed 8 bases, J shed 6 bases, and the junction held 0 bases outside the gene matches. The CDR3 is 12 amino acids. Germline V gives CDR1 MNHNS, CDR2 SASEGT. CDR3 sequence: CASGTSGSEQYF. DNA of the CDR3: TGTGCCAGCGGGACTAGCGGGAGCGAGCAGTACTTC.

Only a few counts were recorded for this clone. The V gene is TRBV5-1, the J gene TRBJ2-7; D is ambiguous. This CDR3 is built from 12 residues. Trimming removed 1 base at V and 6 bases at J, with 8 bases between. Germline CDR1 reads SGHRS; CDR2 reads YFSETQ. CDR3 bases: TGCGCCAGCAGCTTGTCCTACGGCGAGCAGTACTTC. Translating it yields CASSLSYGEQYF.

The CDR3, as DNA: TGCGCCAGCAGTCAAACCCTCATCGCAGGGATACGCAATCAGCCCCAGCATTTT. Its protein product is CASSQTLIAGIRNQPQHF. The rearrangement joins TRBV23-1 to TRBJ1-5; a possible D gene is TRBD1 (5 bases). TRBV23-1 is labeled an ORF, and its function is uncertain. The germline V and J ends were trimmed by 2 bases and 2 bases, with 19 bases remaining between them. The CDR3 consists of 18 residues.

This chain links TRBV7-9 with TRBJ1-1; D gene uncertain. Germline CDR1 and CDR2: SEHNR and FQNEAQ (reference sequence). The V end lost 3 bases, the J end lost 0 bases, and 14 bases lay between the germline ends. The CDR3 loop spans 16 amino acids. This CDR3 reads CASSFIPTSVNTEAFF. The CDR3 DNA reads TGTGCCAGCAGCTTTATACCGACGTCGGTGAACACTGAAGCTTTCTTT.

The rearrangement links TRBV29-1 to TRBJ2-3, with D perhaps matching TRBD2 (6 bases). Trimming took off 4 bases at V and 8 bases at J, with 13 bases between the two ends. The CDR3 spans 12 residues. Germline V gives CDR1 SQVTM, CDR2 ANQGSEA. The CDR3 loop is CSVARGIGTQYF. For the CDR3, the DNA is TGCAGCGTTGCCCGGGGGATCGGTACGCAGTATTTT.

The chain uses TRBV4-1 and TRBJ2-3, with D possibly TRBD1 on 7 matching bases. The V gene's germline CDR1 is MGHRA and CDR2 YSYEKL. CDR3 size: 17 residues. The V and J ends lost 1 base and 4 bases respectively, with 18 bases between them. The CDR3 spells CASSQGTGTERADTQYF. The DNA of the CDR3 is TGCGCCAGCAGCCAAGGAACCGGGACAGAGCGGGCAGATACGCAGTATTTT.